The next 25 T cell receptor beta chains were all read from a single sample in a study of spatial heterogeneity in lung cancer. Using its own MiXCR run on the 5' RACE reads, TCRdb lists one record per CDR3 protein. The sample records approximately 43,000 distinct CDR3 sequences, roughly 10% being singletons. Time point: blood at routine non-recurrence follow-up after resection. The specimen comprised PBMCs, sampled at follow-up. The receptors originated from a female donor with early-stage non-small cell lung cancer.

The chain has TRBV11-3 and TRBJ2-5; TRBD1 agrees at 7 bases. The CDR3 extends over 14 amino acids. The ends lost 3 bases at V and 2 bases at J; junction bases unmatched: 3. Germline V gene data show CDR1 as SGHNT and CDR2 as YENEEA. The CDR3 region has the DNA TGTGCCAGCAGCTTCCCGGGACAGCAAGAGACCCAGTACTTC. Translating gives CASSFPGQQETQYF.

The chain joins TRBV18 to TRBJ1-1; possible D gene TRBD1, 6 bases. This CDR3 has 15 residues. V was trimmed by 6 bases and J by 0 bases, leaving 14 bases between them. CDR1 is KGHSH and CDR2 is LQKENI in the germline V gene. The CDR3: CASSPLGAVNTEAFF. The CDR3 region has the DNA TGTGCCAGCTCCCCCCTGGGGGCGGTGAACACTGAAGCTTTCTTT. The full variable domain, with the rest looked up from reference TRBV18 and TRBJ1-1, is NAGVMQNPRHLVRRRGQEARLRCSPMKGHSHVYWYRQLPEEGLKFMVYLQKENIIDESGMPKERFSAEFPKEGPSILRIQQVVRGDSAAYFCASSPLGAVNTEAFFGQGTRLTVV.

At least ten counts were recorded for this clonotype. The CDR3 reads CASRPTSGGGTGELFF. The DNA for the CDR3 is TGTGCCAGCAGACCCACTAGCGGGGGAGGCACCGGGGAGCTGTTTTTT. The chain has TRBV7-2 and TRBJ2-2; 11 bases align to TRBD2. Germline V lookup: CDR1 SGHTA, CDR2 FQGNSA. V dropped 6 bases and J dropped 4; count of bases not matched to a gene: 7. This CDR3 has 16 amino acids. Full variable domain (rest looked up from reference TRBV7-2 and TRBJ2-2): GAGVSQSPSNKVTEKGKDVELRCDPISGHTALYWYRQSLGQGLEFLIYFQGNSAPDKSGLPSDRFSAERTGGSVSTLTIQRTQQEDSAVYLCASRPTSGGGTGELFFGEGSRLTVL.

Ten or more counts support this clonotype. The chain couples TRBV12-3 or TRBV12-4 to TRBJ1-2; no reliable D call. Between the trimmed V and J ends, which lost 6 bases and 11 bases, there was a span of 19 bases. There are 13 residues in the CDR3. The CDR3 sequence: CASSVLTGVRYTF. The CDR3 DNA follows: TGTGCCAGCAGCGTACTAACCGGGGTCCGATACACCTTC.

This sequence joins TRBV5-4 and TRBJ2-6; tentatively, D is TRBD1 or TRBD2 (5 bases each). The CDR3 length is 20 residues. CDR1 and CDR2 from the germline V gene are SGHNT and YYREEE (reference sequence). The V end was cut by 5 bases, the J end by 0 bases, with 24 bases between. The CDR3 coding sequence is TGTGCCAGCAGTTCACTCAGGGCAGGGTGGGACCACTCTGGGGCCAACGTCCTGACTTTC. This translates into CASSSLRAGWDHSGANVLTF.

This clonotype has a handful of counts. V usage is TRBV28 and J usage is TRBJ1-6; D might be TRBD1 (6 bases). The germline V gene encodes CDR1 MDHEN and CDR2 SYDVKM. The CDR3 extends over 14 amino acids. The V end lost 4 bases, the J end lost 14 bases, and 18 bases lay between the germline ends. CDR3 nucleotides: TGTGCCAGCAGTTCCGCCGCCGCCGGGACATCCCTCCACTTT. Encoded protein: CASSSAAAGTSLHF.

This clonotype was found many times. The CDR3 nucleotides read TGCGCCACCTCGCACGACGTGGCGGATACGCAGTATTTT. Translating gives CATSHDVADTQYF. V is TRBV10-2 and J is TRBJ2-3, with unresolved D. CDR3 size: 13 residues. Trimming cost V 10 bases and J 6 bases, with 17 bases left between them. CDR1 is WSHSY, CDR2 SAAADI, per germline.

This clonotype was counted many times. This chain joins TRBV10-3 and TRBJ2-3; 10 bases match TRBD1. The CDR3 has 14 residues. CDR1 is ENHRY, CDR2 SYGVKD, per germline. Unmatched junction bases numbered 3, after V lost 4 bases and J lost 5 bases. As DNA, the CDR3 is TGTGCCATCAGTGGACAGGGGGCGGGAGATACGCAGTATTTT. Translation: CAISGQGAGDTQYF.

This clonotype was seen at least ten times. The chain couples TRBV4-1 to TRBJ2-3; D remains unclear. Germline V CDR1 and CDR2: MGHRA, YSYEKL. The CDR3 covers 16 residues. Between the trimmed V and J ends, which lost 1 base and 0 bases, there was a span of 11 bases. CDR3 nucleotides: TGCGCCAGCAGCCAAGTAAACTTGATTAGCACAGATACGCAGTATTTT. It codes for CASSQVNLISTDTQYF.

Here the CDR3 DNA reads TGTGCCAGCAGCTTCAACGCCAACAGGGGCTACACCTTC. Protein product: CASSFNANRGYTF. J is TRBJ1-2 and V is TRBV7-2; the D gene is possibly TRBD1 (5 bases). Trimming removed 3 bases from V and 8 bases from J, with 13 bases in between. Germline V gene data show CDR1 as SGHTA and CDR2 as FQGNSA. The CDR3 consists of 13 residues. The variable domain in full, with the rest retrieved from reference TRBV7-2 and TRBJ1-2, is GAGVSQSPSNKVTEKGKDVELRCDPISGHTALYWYRQSLGQGLEFLIYFQGNSAPDKSGLPSDRFSAERTGGSVSTLTIQRTQQEDSAVYLCASSFNANRGYTFGSGTRLTVV.

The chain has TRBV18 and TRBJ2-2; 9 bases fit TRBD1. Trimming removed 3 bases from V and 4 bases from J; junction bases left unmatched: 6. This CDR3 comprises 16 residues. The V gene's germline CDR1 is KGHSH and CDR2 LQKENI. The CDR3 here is CASSPTGGQVTGELFF. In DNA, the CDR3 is TGTGCCAGCTCACCGACAGGGGGTCAAGTCACCGGGGAGCTGTTTTTT.

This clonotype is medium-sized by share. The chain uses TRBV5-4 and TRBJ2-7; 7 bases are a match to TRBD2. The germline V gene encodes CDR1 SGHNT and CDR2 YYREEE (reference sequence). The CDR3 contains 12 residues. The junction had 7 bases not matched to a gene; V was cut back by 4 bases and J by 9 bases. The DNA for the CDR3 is TGTGCCAGCAGCGACCAGGGACTAACGCAGTACTTC. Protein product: CASSDQGLTQYF.

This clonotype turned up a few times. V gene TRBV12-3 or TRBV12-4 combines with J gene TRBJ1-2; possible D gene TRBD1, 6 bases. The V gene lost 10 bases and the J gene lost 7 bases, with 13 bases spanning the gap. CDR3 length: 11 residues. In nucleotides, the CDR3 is TGTGCCAACCGTGGGGGGGCTGGCTACACCTTC. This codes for CANRGGAGYTF.

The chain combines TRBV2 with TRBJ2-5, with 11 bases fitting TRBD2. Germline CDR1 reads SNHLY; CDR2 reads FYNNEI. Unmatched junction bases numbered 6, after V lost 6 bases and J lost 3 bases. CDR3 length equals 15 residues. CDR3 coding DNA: TGTGCCAGCAGGCGGGCTAGCGGGGGGAAAGAGACCCAGTACTTC. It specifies CASRRASGGKETQYF.

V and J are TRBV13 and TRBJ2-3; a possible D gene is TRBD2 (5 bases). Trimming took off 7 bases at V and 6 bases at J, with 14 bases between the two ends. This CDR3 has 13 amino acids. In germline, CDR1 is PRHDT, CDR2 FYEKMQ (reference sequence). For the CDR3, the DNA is TGTGCCAGCACTTCCGGGGTTACGGATACGCAGTATTTT. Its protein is CASTSGVTDTQYF.

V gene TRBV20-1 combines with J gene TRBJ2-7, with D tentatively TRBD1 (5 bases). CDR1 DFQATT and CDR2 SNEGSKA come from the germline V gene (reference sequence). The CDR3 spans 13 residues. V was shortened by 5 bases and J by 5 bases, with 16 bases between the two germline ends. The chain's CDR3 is CSAPAWQGHEQYF. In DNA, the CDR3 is TGCAGTGCTCCCGCGTGGCAGGGCCACGAGCAGTACTTC.

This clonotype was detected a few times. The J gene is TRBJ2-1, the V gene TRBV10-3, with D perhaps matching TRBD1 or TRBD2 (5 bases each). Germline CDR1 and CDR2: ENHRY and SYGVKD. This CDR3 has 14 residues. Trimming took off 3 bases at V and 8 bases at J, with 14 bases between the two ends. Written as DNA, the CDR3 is TGTGCCATCAGTGACGCGTGGGGGTTCGATGAGCAGTTCTTC. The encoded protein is CAISDAWGFDEQFF.

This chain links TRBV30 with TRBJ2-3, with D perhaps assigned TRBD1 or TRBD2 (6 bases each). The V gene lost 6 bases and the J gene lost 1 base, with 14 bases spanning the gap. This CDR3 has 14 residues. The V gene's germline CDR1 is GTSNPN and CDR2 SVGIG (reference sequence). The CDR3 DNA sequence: TGTGCCTGTTCTACGGGGGCGGGCACAGATACGCAGTATTTT. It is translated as CACSTGAGTDTQYF.

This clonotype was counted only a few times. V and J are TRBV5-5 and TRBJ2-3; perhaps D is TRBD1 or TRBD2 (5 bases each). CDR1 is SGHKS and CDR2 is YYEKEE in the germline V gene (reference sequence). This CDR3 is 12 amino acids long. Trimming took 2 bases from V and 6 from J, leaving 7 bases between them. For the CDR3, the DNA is TGTGCCAGCAGCTTCTGGGGGGATACGCAGTATTTT. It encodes CASSFWGDTQYF.

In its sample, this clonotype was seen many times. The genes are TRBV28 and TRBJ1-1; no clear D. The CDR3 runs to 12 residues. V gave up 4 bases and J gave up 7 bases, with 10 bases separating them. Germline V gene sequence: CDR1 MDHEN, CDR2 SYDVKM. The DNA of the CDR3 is TGTGCCAGCAGTTCCGGGCGGGGTGAAGCTTTCTTT. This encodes CASSSGRGEAFF.

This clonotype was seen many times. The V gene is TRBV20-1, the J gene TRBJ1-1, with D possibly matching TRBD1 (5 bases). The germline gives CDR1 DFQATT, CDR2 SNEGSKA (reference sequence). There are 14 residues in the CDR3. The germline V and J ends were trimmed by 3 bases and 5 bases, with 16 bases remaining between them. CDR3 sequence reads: CSARTRSGQTEAFF. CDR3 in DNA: TGCAGTGCTAGGACCCGCAGCGGACAAACTGAAGCTTTCTTT.

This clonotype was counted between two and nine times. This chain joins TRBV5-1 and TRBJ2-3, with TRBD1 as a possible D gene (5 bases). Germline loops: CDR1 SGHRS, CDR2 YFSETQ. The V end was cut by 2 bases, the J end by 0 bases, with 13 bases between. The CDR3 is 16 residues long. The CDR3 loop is CASSFSWTTSTDTQYF. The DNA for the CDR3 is TGCGCCAGCAGCTTCTCCTGGACAACTAGCACAGATACGCAGTATTTT.

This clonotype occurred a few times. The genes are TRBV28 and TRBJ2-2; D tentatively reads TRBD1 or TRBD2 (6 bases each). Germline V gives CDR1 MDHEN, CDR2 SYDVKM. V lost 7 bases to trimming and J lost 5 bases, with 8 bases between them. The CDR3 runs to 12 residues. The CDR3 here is CASKGGTGELFF. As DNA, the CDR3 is TGTGCCAGCAAGGGGGGAACCGGGGAGCTGTTTTTT.

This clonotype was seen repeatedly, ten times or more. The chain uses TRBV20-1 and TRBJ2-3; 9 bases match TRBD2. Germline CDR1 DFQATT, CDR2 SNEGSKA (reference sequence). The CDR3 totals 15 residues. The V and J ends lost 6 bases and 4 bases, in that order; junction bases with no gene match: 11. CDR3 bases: TGCAGTGCCAGGAGTGGCGGGGGGGCCTCAGATACGCAGTATTTT. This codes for CSARSGGGASDTQYF.

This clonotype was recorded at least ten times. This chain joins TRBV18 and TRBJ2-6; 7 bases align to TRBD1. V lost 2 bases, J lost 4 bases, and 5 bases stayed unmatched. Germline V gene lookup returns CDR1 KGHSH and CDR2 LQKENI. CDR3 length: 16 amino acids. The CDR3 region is CASSPSDRAGANVLTF. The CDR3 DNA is TGTGCCAGCTCACCATCCGACAGGGCCGGGGCCAACGTCCTGACTTTC.